The 12 T cell receptor beta chains presented below share a single source sample, sequenced in a study of OX40 agonist ivuxolimab in advanced cancers. Produced via immunoSEQ multiplex PCR; TCRdb's table is partial and in-frame only. The sample has 90,000 to 100,000 clones, 95% to 97% seen once; the top ten hold about 2.1%. The sample here was CD4+ or CD8+ T cells sorted from blood, taken in a trial of the OX40 agonist ivuxolimab. The receptor source for this set is an adult with an advanced solid tumor such as melanoma, head and neck, liver or kidney cancer.

The CDR3 protein is CASSHGSGTSYNEQFF. The CDR3 DNA reads as TGTGCCAGCAGCCATGGGTCCGGGACTAGTTACAATGAGCAGTTCTTC. This chain joins TRBV9 and TRBJ2-1; 8 nucleotides line up with TRBD2. V gave up 4 bases and J gave up 4 bases; unmatched junction bases: 10. Germline CDR1 reads SGDLS; CDR2 reads YYNGEE. The CDR3 consists of 16 residues.

The chain joins TRBV30 to TRBJ1-1; 10 bases are a match to TRBD1. CDR1 GTSNPN and CDR2 SVGIG come from the germline V gene (reference sequence). This CDR3 region has 13 residues. The trim removed 4 bases at V and 5 bases at J, leaving 4 bases unmatched. The chain's CDR3 is CAWNEGQGTEAFF. CDR3 coding DNA: TGTGCCTGGAATGAGGGACAGGGGACTGAAGCTTTCTTT. The variable domain in full, with the rest retrieved from reference TRBV30 and TRBJ1-1, is SQTIHQWPATLVQPVGSPLSLECTVEGTSNPNLYWYRQAAGRGLQLLFYSVGIGQISSEVPQNLSASRPQDRQFILSSKKLLLSDSGFYLCAWNEGQGTEAFFGQGTRLTVV.

This sequence joins TRBV7-8 and TRBJ2-3; TRBD2 agrees at 14 bases. The CDR3 is made up of 19 amino acids. V lost 5 bases to trimming and J lost 5 bases; unmatched junction nucleotides: 15. Per germline, CDR1 SGHVS and CDR2 FQNEAQ. CDR3 residues: CASSGPGLAGDVLGDTQYF. CDR3 in DNA: TGTGCCAGCAGCGGACCGGGACTAGCGGGGGACGTCCTGGGAGATACGCAGTATTTT. The complete variable domain, with remaining parts taken from reference TRBV7-8 and TRBJ2-3, reads GAGVSQSPRYKVAKRGQDVALRCDPISGHVSLFWYQQALGQGPEFLTYFQNEAQLDKSGLPSDRFFAERPEGSVSTLKIQRTQQEDSAVYLCASSGPGLAGDVLGDTQYFGPGTRLTVL.

V usage is TRBV7-9 and J usage is TRBJ2-5; the D is unclear. CDR3 size: 13 residues. From germline, CDR1 is SEHNR and CDR2 FQNEAQ (reference sequence). V was trimmed by 2 bases and J by 2 bases, leaving 6 bases between them. CDR3 amino acids: CASSLRRQETQYF. The DNA for the CDR3 is TGTGCCAGCAGCTTACGCAGGCAAGAGACCCAGTACTTC.

The V call is TRBV7-9, the J call TRBJ1-5; D is unresolved. This CDR3 spans 16 amino acids. CDR1 and CDR2 from the germline V gene are SEHNR and FQNEAQ (reference sequence). Trimming took 4 bases from V and 0 from J, leaving 13 bases between them. The DNA for the CDR3 is TGTGCCAGCAGCTCCCTCGGTGCAGATAGCAATCAGCCCCAGCATTTT. Residues: CASSSLGADSNQPQHF.

The chain has TRBV11-2 and TRBJ2-1, with D tentatively TRBD2 (5 bases). V dropped 5 bases and J dropped 8 bases, with 13 bases sitting between them. The CDR3 runs to 13 residues. Germline lookup yields CDR1 SGHAT and CDR2 FQNNGV. CDR3 in amino acids: CASSLGLAHEQFF. CDR3 in DNA: TGTGCCAGCAGCCTTGGGCTAGCCCATGAGCAGTTCTTC.

The gene calls are TRBV19 and TRBJ1-2; D is possibly TRBD1 (6 bases). The germline V gene encodes CDR1 LNHDA and CDR2 SQIVND (reference sequence). The V and J ends lost 7 bases and 3 bases respectively, with 18 bases between them. The CDR3 length is 15 residues. Here the CDR3 DNA reads TGTGCCAGTACCACCCGGCGGGGGGCGGACTATGGCTACACCTTC. This gives the protein CASTTRRGADYGYTF.

The rearrangement joins TRBV5-4 to TRBJ2-3; D is uncertain. The CDR3 is made up of 12 amino acids. V was clipped by 5 bases and J by 4 bases, with 8 bases between them. Germline CDR1 and CDR2: SGHNT and YYREEE (reference sequence). CDR3 nucleotides: TGTGCCAGCAGTTCTCTACCAGATACGCAGTATTTT. This encodes CASSSLPDTQYF.

The J gene is TRBJ2-7, the V gene TRBV19; D gene uncertain. V lost 2 bases and J 0 bases, leaving 17 bases between the germline ends. Germline V CDR1 and CDR2: LNHDA, SQIVND (reference sequence). The CDR3 runs to 17 residues. The CDR3 region has the DNA TGTGCCAGTAGTATAAGTTCGACATATTCCAACTCCTACGAGCAGTACTTC. Its translation: CASSISSTYSNSYEQYF.

V and J are TRBV28 and TRBJ1-2; D gene unclear. Germline V gene lookup returns CDR1 MDHEN and CDR2 SYDVKM. Trimming removed 3 bases at V and 8 bases at J, with 10 bases between. The CDR3 spans 12 residues. The CDR3: CASSFEGAGYTF. In DNA form, the CDR3 reads TGTGCCAGCAGTTTTGAGGGCGCAGGCTACACCTTC.

V gene TRBV7-9 combines with J gene TRBJ2-2, with D perhaps TRBD1 or TRBD2 (5 bases each). Per the germline V gene, CDR1 is SEHNR and CDR2 is FQNEAQ (reference sequence). Between the trimmed V and J ends, which lost 2 bases and 2 bases, there was a span of 15 bases. The CDR3 totals 17 residues. The CDR3 is CASSLPRPRGNTGELFF. The DNA of the CDR3 is TGTGCCAGCAGCTTACCCCGCCCCCGGGGCAACACCGGGGAGCTGTTTTTT.

The chain links TRBV19 to TRBJ2-7, with D possibly called TRBD1 or TRBD2 (5 bases each). From germline, CDR1 is LNHDA and CDR2 SQIVND (reference sequence). V was clipped by 3 bases and J by 5 bases, with 11 bases between them. This CDR3 comprises 13 residues. The CDR3 region has the DNA TGTGCCAGTAGTATGGGGGAGACAAACGAGCAGTACTTC. It translates to CASSMGETNEQYF.